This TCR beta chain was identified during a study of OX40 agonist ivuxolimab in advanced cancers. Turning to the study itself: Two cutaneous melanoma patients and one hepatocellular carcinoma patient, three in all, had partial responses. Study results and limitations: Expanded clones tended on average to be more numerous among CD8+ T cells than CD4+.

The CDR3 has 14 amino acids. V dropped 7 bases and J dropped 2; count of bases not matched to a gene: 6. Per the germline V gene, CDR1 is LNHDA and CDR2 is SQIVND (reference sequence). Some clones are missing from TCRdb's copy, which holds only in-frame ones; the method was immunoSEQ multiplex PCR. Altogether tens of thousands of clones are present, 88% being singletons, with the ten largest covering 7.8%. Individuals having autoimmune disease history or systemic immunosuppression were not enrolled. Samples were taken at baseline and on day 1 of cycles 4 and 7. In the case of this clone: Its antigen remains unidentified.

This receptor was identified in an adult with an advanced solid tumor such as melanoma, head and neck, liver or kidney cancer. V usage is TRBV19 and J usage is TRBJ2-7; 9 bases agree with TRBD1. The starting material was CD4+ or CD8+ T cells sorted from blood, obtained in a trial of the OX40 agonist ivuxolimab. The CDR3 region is CASTLRTGAYEQYF. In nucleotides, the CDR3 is TGTGCCAGTACTCTGCGGACAGGGGCCTACGAGCAGTACTTC.